A selection of T cell receptor beta chains follows, all from one sample in a study of shared clonotypes between healthy human individuals. Assay used: immunoSEQ multiplex PCR; TCRdb lists only in-frame clones, some missing. Of 2 million to 2.5 million clones in the sample, approximately 96% were seen once. The source material was naive CD4+ T cells sorted from blood. All receptors derive from a man aged 18 to 30 in good health. Both conserved end residues are part of each CDR3. A D gene is named only where the DNA matches it firmly. Some rows mark clone size as missing; the rest say once, few, many or name a class of expanded clone.

d_call	v_call	clone_size	j_call	cdr3_aa	cdr3_nt
-	TRBV7-2	-	TRBJ2-7	CASSFRYRGEENEQYF	TGTGCCAGCAGCTTCAGATATCGGGGCGAAGAGAACGAGCAGTACTTC
-	TRBV27	-	TRBJ1-4	CASSFRGGLGTKLFF	TGTGCCAGCAGTTTCCGCGGGGGCCTAGGGACAAAACTGTTTTTT
-	TRBV7-9	-	TRBJ1-1	CASSPSVFQEAFF	TGTGCCAGCAGCCCTAGTGTCTTCCAGGAAGCTTTCTTT
-	TRBV7-2	-	TRBJ2-1	CASSSRYNEQFF	TGTGCCAGCAGCAGCCGATACAATGAGCAGTTCTTC
-	TRBV28	-	TRBJ2-7	CASTSMGYEQYF	TGTGCCAGCACAAGCATGGGCTACGAGCAGTACTTC
-	TRBV18	-	TRBJ2-7	CASSLGVLLGEQYF	TGTGCCAGCTCACTGGGAGTGCTGTTGGGAGAGCAGTACTTC
-	TRBV6-5	-	TRBJ2-5	CASNHREKETQYF	TGTGCCAGCAACCACAGGGAGAAGGAGACCCAGTACTTC
-	TRBV5-1	-	TRBJ2-7	CASSLAEGYEQYF	TGCGCCAGCAGCTTGGCCGAAGGCTACGAGCAGTACTTC
-	TRBV6-5	-	TRBJ1-1	CATLGVRENTEAFF	TGTGCCACCCTGGGGGTCAGAGAGAACACTGAAGCTTTCTTT
-	TRBV7-8	-	TRBJ2-5	CASSLVGETQYF	TGTGCCAGCAGCTTAGTCGGGGAGACCCAGTACTTC
-	TRBV5-1	-	TRBJ2-3	CASSIRTSTDTQYF	TGCGCCAGCAGCATAAGGACTAGCACAGATACGCAGTATTTT
-	TRBV4-3	-	TRBJ1-1	CASSQEQNTEAFF	TGCGCCAGCAGCCAAGAGCAGAACACTGAAGCTTTCTTT
-	TRBV5-6	once	TRBJ1-2	CASSPGISYGYTF	TGTGCCAGCAGCCCGGGAATTTCCTATGGCTACACCTTC
-	TRBV30	few	TRBJ2-1	CAWTRGLLYNEQFF	TGTGCCTGGACAAGGGGCCTGCTCTACAATGAGCAGTTCTTC
-	TRBV6-5	-	TRBJ1-1	CASKGGFSTEAFF	TGTGCCAGCAAGGGGGGATTTAGTACTGAAGCTTTCTTT
-	TRBV14	-	TRBJ2-7	CASSQDLGTEQYF	TGTGCCAGCAGCCAAGATCTAGGAACCGAGCAGTACTTC
TRBD1	TRBV10-3	-	TRBJ2-5	CATKLDRGKETQYF	TGTGCCACAAAACTGGACAGGGGGAAAGAGACCCAGTACTTC
-	TRBV6-1	-	TRBJ2-5	CASSEGGAKETQYF	TGTGCCAGCAGTGAAGGGGGGGCTAAAGAGACCCAGTACTTC
TRBD2	TRBV9	-	TRBJ2-1	CASSVTGGSYNEQFF	TGTGCCAGCAGCGTGACGGGGGGATCCTACAATGAGCAGTTCTTC
TRBD1	TRBV28	-	TRBJ1-6	CASALGQGGSSPLHF	TGTGCCAGCGCTTTAGGTCAGGGGGGGAGTTCACCCCTCCACTTT
-	TRBV7-9	-	TRBJ2-7	CASSQEQGLGSYEQYF	TGTGCCAGCAGCCAAGAACAGGGCTTGGGCTCCTACGAGCAGTACTTC
-	TRBV27	once	TRBJ2-5	CASSPKGARFSPETQYF	TGTGCCAGCAGTCCTAAAGGGGCCAGATTCTCTCCGGAGACCCAGTACTTC
-	TRBV11-2	-	TRBJ1-2	CASSLGQIGFGYTF	TGTGCCAGCAGCTTAGGACAGATAGGGTTTGGCTACACCTTC
-	TRBV10-1	once	TRBJ1-1	CASSRGGAPNTEAFF	TGCGCCAGCAGTAGGGGAGGGGCCCCGAACACTGAAGCTTTCTTT
-	TRBV5-1	once	TRBJ2-2	CASSLDGRMNTGELFF	TGCGCCAGCAGCTTGGACGGACGGATGAACACCGGGGAGCTGTTTTTT
-	TRBV19	-	TRBJ2-2	CASGEATNTGELFF	TGTGCCAGCGGGGAGGCCACGAACACCGGGGAGCTGTTTTTT
-	TRBV6-1	-	TRBJ2-3	CASSVAGTQYF	TGTGCCAGCAGTGTGGCTGGGACGCAGTATTTT
-	TRBV11-2	-	TRBJ2-7	CASSPPAPSYEQYF	TGTGCCAGCAGCCCCCCGGCCCCTTCCTACGAGCAGTACTTC
-	TRBV7-8	-	TRBJ2-1	CASSLAHRREQFF	TGTGCCAGCAGCTTAGCGCATCGGCGTGAGCAGTTCTTC
-	TRBV5-4	-	TRBJ2-3	CASSLTDTQYF	TGTGCCAGCAGCCTCACAGATACGCAGTATTTT
-	TRBV27	-	TRBJ1-5	CASSLERPSNQPQHF	TGTGCCAGCAGTTTAGAAAGACCCAGCAATCAGCCCCAGCATTTT
-	TRBV5-1	-	TRBJ1-3	CASSSPGPGGNTIYF	TGCGCCAGCAGCTCCCCGGGGCCAGGGGGAAACACCATATATTTT
-	TRBV6-1	-	TRBJ2-7	CASSEEIGQGLAGTRNEQYF	TGTGCCAGCAGTGAAGAAATTGGACAGGGGCTAGCGGGAACTAGAAACGAGCAGTACTTC
-	TRBV10-2	-	TRBJ2-7	CASRQGSVYEQYF	TGCGCCAGCAGACAGGGATCAGTGTACGAGCAGTACTTC
-	TRBV18	-	TRBJ1-6	CASSSAPGGDSPLHF	TGTGCCAGCTCATCGGCCCCCGGGGGAGATTCACCCCTCCACTTT
-	TRBV19	-	TRBJ1-5	CASSIIEGGQPQHF	TGTGCCAGTAGTATAATCGAGGGTGGTCAGCCCCAGCATTTT
-	TRBV6-6	-	TRBJ2-7	CASAPELGAGGSEQYF	TGTGCCAGCGCGCCAGAACTCGGGGCGGGCGGAAGCGAGCAGTACTTC
-	TRBV7-2	-	TRBJ2-7	CASSSLAGPYEQYF	TGTGCCAGCAGCTCCCTAGCTGGGCCTTACGAGCAGTACTTC
TRBD1	TRBV5-1	once	TRBJ2-3	CASTPGQGLNTDTQYF	TGCGCCAGCACGCCGGGACAGGGACTTAACACAGATACGCAGTATTTT
-	TRBV2	-	TRBJ1-4	CASSEGGVNEKLFF	TGTGCCAGCAGTGAGGGAGGGGTTAATGAAAAACTGTTTTTT